Following are 14 T cell receptor beta chains from one sample sequenced in a study of blood T cell repertoires in COVID-19. Profiled with immunoSEQ multiplex PCR; TCRdb holds only in-frame clones, not every one. The sample shows around 110,000 clones, about nine tenths of them seen only once. Sequencing was performed on peripheral blood. These TCRs come from a human donor with active COVID-19. The donor label of this sample is uncertain.

This clone was seen only once. This chain connects TRBV2 to TRBJ2-2, with TRBD1 identical over 8 bases. V shed 5 bases, J shed 0 bases, and the junction held 5 bases outside the gene matches. In germline, CDR1 is SNHLY, CDR2 FYNNEI. The CDR3 consists of 16 residues. This chain's CDR3 is CASSRTGMTNTGELFF. The CDR3 DNA follows: TGTGCCAGCAGTCGGACAGGGATGACGAACACCGGGGAGCTGTTTTTT.

V gene TRBV9 combines with J gene TRBJ2-7; 7 bases line up with TRBD2. V dropped 3 bases and J dropped 6; count of bases not matched to a gene: 9. Germline loops: CDR1 SGDLS, CDR2 YYNGEE. This CDR3 has 14 amino acids. CDR3 nucleotide sequence: TGTGCCAGCAGCGCCTCAGCGGGGCTTGGCGAGCAGTACTTC. Translating it yields CASSASAGLGEQYF. Combining the CDR3 with reference TRBV9 and TRBJ2-7 gives the whole variable domain DSGVTQTPKHLITATGQRVTLRCSPRSGDLSVYWYQQSLDQGLQFLIQYYNGEERAKGNILERFSAQQFPDLHSELNLSSLELGDSALYFCASSASAGLGEQYFGPGTRLTVT.

This chain connects TRBV12-3 or TRBV12-4 to TRBJ1-2; D is perhaps TRBD1 (5 bases). Trimming shortened V by 5 bases and J by 6 bases, and 10 bases separated the two germline ends. This CDR3 has 12 residues. The CDR3 sequence is CASSLGLHGYTF. CDR3 bases: TGTGCCAGCAGTCTGGGACTCCATGGCTACACCTTC.

The chain couples TRBV27 to TRBJ2-2; tentative D call: TRBD2 (7 bases). The germline V gene has CDR1 MNHEY and CDR2 SMNVEV (reference sequence). V gave up 3 bases and J gave up 4 bases, with 12 bases separating them. This CDR3 has 15 residues. Written as DNA, the CDR3 is TGTGCCAGCAGTTTCGGGGGGCTAAGCACCGGGGAGCTGTTTTTT. Translating gives CASSFGGLSTGELFF.

V usage is TRBV6-2 or TRBV6-3 and J usage is TRBJ2-5; 7 bases align to TRBD2. The ends lost 6 bases at V and 4 bases at J; junction bases unmatched: 17. The CDR3 is 17 residues long. Germline CDR1 and CDR2: MNHEY and SVGEGT. The CDR3 coding sequence is TGTGCCAGCAGCCCATCTCTCCTCCTAGCGGTTATAGAGACCCAGTACTTC. Translated, it gives CASSPSLLLAVIETQYF.

The chain recombines TRBV12-3 or TRBV12-4 with TRBJ1-3, with D possibly TRBD1 on 5 matching bases. The V end lost 11 bases, the J end lost 8 bases, and 13 bases lay between the germline ends. There are 11 residues in the CDR3. The CDR3 DNA is TGTGCCCGTCCCTGGGGGGACACCATATATTTT. It encodes CARPWGDTIYF.

DNA for the CDR3: TGTGCCAGCAGCCCGATACAGGGATCCTACGAGCAGTACTTC. Amino acid sequence: CASSPIQGSYEQYF. The genes are TRBV3-1 (or the pseudogene TRBV3-2) and TRBJ2-7, with a weak D call TRBD1 (6 bases). Deletions cut 4 bases from V and 1 base from J, with 11 bases between. The CDR3 consists of 14 residues. Germline V gives CDR1 LGHDT, CDR2 YNNKEL (reference sequence).

Worth noting for this clone: Germline and junction disagree at one end, which may indicate a read error. The V and J genes are TRBV7-2 and TRBJ1-5, with 9 bases matching TRBD1. Germline V lookup: CDR1 SGHTA, CDR2 FQGNSA. The CDR3 runs 16 residues. CDR3: CASSLAGQGLDQPQHF. In DNA, the CDR3 is TGTGCCAGCAGCCTAGCGGGACAGGGCTTGGATCAGCCCCAGCATTTT. The variable domain in full, completed from reference TRBV7-2 and TRBJ1-5, reads GAGVSQSPSNKVTEKGKDVELRCDPISGHTALYWYRQSLGQGLEFLIYFQGNSAPDKSGLPSDRFSAERTGGSVSTLTIQRTQQEDSAVYLCASSLAGQGLDQPQHFGDGTRLSIL.

This sequence joins TRBV14 and TRBJ1-1, with 7 bases fitting TRBD1. The CDR3 has 15 amino acids. Per germline, CDR1 SGHDN and CDR2 FVKESK. V was clipped by 2 bases and J by 2 bases; unmatched bases: 5. The CDR3 DNA reads TGTGCCAGCAGCCAAAGGACAGGCAGAAACACTGAAGCTTTCTTT. Encoded protein: CASSQRTGRNTEAFF.

This sequence joins TRBV2 and TRBJ1-2; D is possibly TRBD1 (6 bases). V lost 6 bases and J lost 4, with 15 bases in between. The CDR3 sequence is 14 residues long. CDR1 is SNHLY and CDR2 is FYNNEI in the germline V gene. The CDR3 loop reads CASSDPGHSYGYTF. CDR3 nucleotide sequence: TGTGCCAGCAGCGACCCGGGACACTCCTATGGCTACACCTTC. Using reference TRBV2 and TRBJ1-2 for the parts outside the CDR3, the full variable domain is EPEVTQTPSHQVTQMGQEVILRCVPISNHLYFYWYRQILGQKVEFLVSFYNNEISEKSEIFDDQFSVERPDGSNFTLKIRSTKLEDSAMYFCASSDPGHSYGYTFGSGTRLTVV.

This clone is categorized as medium-sized. The chain joins TRBV9 to TRBJ2-7; TRBD2 matches 10 bases. CDR1 and CDR2 (germline): SGDLS, YYNGEE. J gave up 3 bases and V 0 bases, and 6 bases lay outside the gene matches. The CDR3 contains 16 residues. The CDR3 region has the DNA TGTGCCAGCAGCGTAGATGTTGGGACTAGCGTCTACGAGCAGTACTTC. Translating gives CASSVDVGTSVYEQYF. The full variable domain, rest sourced from reference TRBV9 and TRBJ2-7, is DSGVTQTPKHLITATGQRVTLRCSPRSGDLSVYWYQQSLDQGLQFLIQYYNGEERAKGNILERFSAQQFPDLHSELNLSSLELGDSALYFCASSVDVGTSVYEQYFGPGTRLTVT.

The chain is built from TRBV21-1 and TRBJ2-2; the table calls TRBD1, which could not be checked here. TRBV21-1 is classified as a pseudogene. This CDR3 spans 22 amino acids. The CDR3 here is CASSKFIINFRGDSRNTGELFF. For the CDR3, the DNA is TGTGCCAGCAGCAAATTCATCATAAATTTTAGAGGGGACAGTCGTAACACCGGGGAGCTGTTTTTT.

This clone has a handful of counts. This chain links TRBV3-1 (or the pseudogene TRBV3-2) with TRBJ1-2, with a weak D call TRBD1 (6 bases). The CDR3 runs to 13 residues. Germline values: CDR1 LGHDT, CDR2 YNNKEL (reference sequence). Trimming took 1 base from V and 4 from J, leaving 7 bases between them. The CDR3 loop reads CASSQGQVYGYTF. CDR3 DNA sequence: TGTGCCAGCAGCCAAGGACAGGTCTATGGCTACACCTTC.

The chain combines TRBV9 with TRBJ2-7, with D perhaps matching TRBD1 (6 bases). From germline, CDR1 is SGDLS and CDR2 YYNGEE. V lost 0 bases, J lost 2 bases, and 9 bases lay in between. The CDR3 has 14 residues. Written as DNA, the CDR3 is TGTGCCAGCAGCGTAGGGACAGCCACCTACGAGCAGTACTTC. Translated, it gives CASSVGTATYEQYF.